These 29 T cell receptor beta chains were all obtained from the same sample, sequenced in a study of control samples from healthy donors and cancer patients. Assay: immunoSEQ multiplex PCR; the TCRdb copy retains only in-frame clones and omits some. Of under 450,000 clones detected, approximately 92% appear once; the ten largest clones hold 5% to 7%. The sample was PBMCs. These receptor sequences come from a man between 40 and 49 years old with head and neck cancer.

As concerns this clone: One end of the junction does not line up with germline, which may come from a read error. The chain joins TRBV5-1 to TRBJ2-7; D is ambiguous. The CDR3 is made up of 14 amino acids. In germline, CDR1 is SGHRS, CDR2 YFSETQ. The CDR3 is CASSLGLWSYEQCF. Written as DNA, the CDR3 is TGCGCCAGCAGCTTGGGTCTGTGGTCCTACGAGCAGTGCTTC.

V gene TRBV10-3 combines with J gene TRBJ2-5; 13 bases agree with TRBD2. Germline V CDR1 and CDR2: ENHRY, SYGVKD. V shed 0 bases and J 4 bases; nucleotides not matched to a gene: 5. The CDR3 runs to 17 residues. The CDR3 protein is CAISESETSGGSETQYF. The CDR3 region has the DNA TGTGCCATCAGTGAGTCTGAGACTAGCGGGGGGTCAGAGACCCAGTACTTC.

This clone was seen just once. This specimen includes other DNA sequences encoding the same CDR3. The V call is TRBV18, the J call TRBJ1-5; no firm D call. The germline CDR1 and CDR2 sequences are KGHSH and LQKENI. V was pared by 3 bases and J by 1 base, with 4 bases between. This CDR3 contains 13 residues. CDR3: CASSPGSNQPQHF. The DNA for the CDR3 is TGTGCCAGCTCACCCGGAAGCAATCAGCCCCAGCATTTT. Full variable domain (missing parts from reference TRBV18 and TRBJ1-5): NAGVMQNPRHLVRRRGQEARLRCSPMKGHSHVYWYRQLPEEGLKFMVYLQKENIIDESGMPKERFSAEFPKEGPSILRIQQVVRGDSAAYFCASSPGSNQPQHFGDGTRLSIL.

The rearrangement links TRBV9 to TRBJ1-1; 9 bases align to TRBD1. V dropped 1 base and J dropped 3; count of bases not matched to a gene: 4. This CDR3 has 15 residues. Germline V gene lookup returns CDR1 SGDLS and CDR2 YYNGEE. CDR3 nucleotide sequence: TGTGCCAGCAGCGTAAGGGGACAGGGTCACACTGAAGCTTTCTTT. This translates into CASSVRGQGHTEAFF.

The J gene is TRBJ2-2, the V gene TRBV29-1, with a tentative D call TRBD2 (5 bases). The ends were cut back, 4 bases at V and 1 base at J, with 16 bases in the middle. The CDR3 consists of 16 residues. Germline V gene data show CDR1 as SQVTM and CDR2 as ANQGSEA. The CDR3: CSVVSLGERNTGELFF. In DNA, the CDR3 is TGCAGCGTTGTCTCCCTCGGGGAACGGAACACCGGGGAGCTGTTTTTT.

The V and J genes are TRBV6-2 or TRBV6-3 and TRBJ2-2, with 7 bases that match TRBD1. This CDR3 region has 16 residues. Losses at the gene ends were 2 bases for V and 2 bases for J; bases not matched to a gene: 5. Germline CDR1 and CDR2: MNHEY and SVGEGT. The CDR3 bases are TGTGCCAGCAGTTACGGGACAGTGAAAAACACCGGGGAGCTGTTTTTT. Translated: CASSYGTVKNTGELFF.

The chain links TRBV3-1 (or the pseudogene TRBV3-2) to TRBJ1-2; D is unresolved. Germline CDR1 LGHDT, CDR2 YNNKEL (reference sequence). V dropped 4 bases and J dropped 5 bases, with 8 bases sitting between them. The CDR3 has 12 residues. CDR3 sequence reads: CASSRDQYGYTF. CDR3 DNA: TGTGCCAGCAGCCGAGACCAGTATGGCTACACCTTC.

This rearrangement joins TRBV4-3 to TRBJ2-5; 8 nucleotides match TRBD2. The CDR3 has 17 amino acids. V shed 0 bases and J 5 bases; nucleotides not matched to a gene: 11. Per the germline V gene, CDR1 is LGHNA and CDR2 is YSLEER. The CDR3 bases are TGCGCCAGCAGCCAAGATATACCGGGGGGGAGGGCTGAGACCCAGTACTTC. Its translation is CASSQDIPGGRAETQYF.

This clone was seen a single time. The chain employs TRBV19 and TRBJ1-1, with D perhaps TRBD1 (5 bases). CDR1 LNHDA and CDR2 SQIVND come from the germline V gene (reference sequence). Trimming removed 10 bases from V and 1 base from J, with 13 bases in between. The CDR3 totals 13 residues. The CDR3 bases are TGTGCCACGGCCGGGACGCCGAACACTGAAGCTTTCTTT. Translation gives CATAGTPNTEAFF.

This chain uses TRBV11-2 with TRBJ1-2; possible D gene TRBD1, 6 bases. From germline, CDR1 is SGHAT and CDR2 FQNNGV. This CDR3 contains 15 residues. V lost 5 bases and J lost 0, with 13 bases in between. The chain's CDR3 is CASSGMDRTNYGYTF. CDR3 DNA sequence: TGTGCCAGCAGCGGGATGGACAGAACTAACTATGGCTACACCTTC. The whole variable domain, remainder taken from reference TRBV11-2 and TRBJ1-2, is EAGVAQSPRYKIIEKRQSVAFWCNPISGHATLYWYQQILGQGPKLLIQFQNNGVVDDSQLPKDRFSAERLKGVDSTLKIQPAKLEDSAVYLCASSGMDRTNYGYTFGSGTRLTVV.

The rearrangement joins TRBV5-4 to TRBJ2-5, with a possible D match to TRBD1 (6 bases). The CDR3 totals 13 residues. Germline assignment: CDR1 SGHNT and CDR2 YYREEE (reference sequence). The V and J ends lost 4 bases and 4 bases respectively, with 11 bases between them. The CDR3 sequence is CASSRDMTETQYF. The CDR3 nucleotides are TGTGCCAGCAGCAGGGACATGACAGAGACCCAGTACTTC.

The V and J genes are TRBV27 and TRBJ2-2, with D perhaps matching TRBD1 (6 bases). Trimming removed 5 bases at V and 4 bases at J, with 17 bases between. Germline loops: CDR1 MNHEY, CDR2 SMNVEV (reference sequence). The CDR3 sequence is 16 residues long. The CDR3 sequence is CASSLPTGMGTGELFF. The CDR3 DNA sequence: TGTGCCAGCAGTCTCCCCACAGGGATGGGCACCGGGGAGCTGTTTTTT.

The V call is TRBV28, the J call TRBJ2-5; D gene ambiguous. Germline assignment: CDR1 MDHEN and CDR2 SYDVKM. There are 13 residues in the CDR3. V dropped 2 bases and J dropped 5 bases, with 9 bases sitting between them. In DNA, the CDR3 is TGTGCCAGCAGTTTAAGTGGGCTTGAGACCCAGTACTTC. Amino acids: CASSLSGLETQYF.

This clone was picked up one time. This rearrangement joins TRBV7-2 to TRBJ1-6; TRBD1 agrees at 8 bases. The CDR3 runs 15 residues. Germline V gives CDR1 SGHTA, CDR2 FQGNSA. The junction had 1 base not matched to a gene; V was cut back by 1 base and J by 5 bases. CDR3 sequence (DNA): TGTGCCAGCAGCTTAGGGACAGGGAATAATTCACCCCTCCACTTT. This sequence encodes CASSLGTGNNSPLHF.

V gene TRBV2 combines with J gene TRBJ2-7; 8 bases agree with TRBD1. CDR1 and CDR2 from the germline V gene are SNHLY and FYNNEI. With 5 bases clipped from V and 5 bases from J, the junction kept 5 bases outside the gene matches. This CDR3 comprises 13 residues. The CDR3 DNA follows: TGTGCCAGCAGTCTGGGACAGGCTAACGAGCAGTACTTC. Translating gives CASSLGQANEQYF.

The chain carries TRBV15 and TRBJ2-5, with 14 bases matching TRBD2. The CDR3 totals 23 residues. The germline V gene has CDR1 LNHNV and CDR2 YYDKDF (reference sequence). V was pared by 1 base and J by 2 bases, with 21 bases of the junction left unmatched. The DNA for the CDR3 is TGTGCCACCAGCAGAGCCGGGAGCTCGGGACTAGCGGGGGCCCCCTCCATTCAAGAGACCCAGTACTTC. Its protein product is CATSRAGSSGLAGAPSIQETQYF.

Note on this clone: Distinct nucleotide sequences in the sample also encode this CDR3. This sequence joins TRBV28 and TRBJ1-2, with 10 positions matching TRBD1. Germline V gene data show CDR1 as MDHEN and CDR2 as SYDVKM. J lost 5 bases, V lost 4 bases, and 7 bases had no gene match. There are 15 residues in the CDR3. The CDR3 loop reads CASSSRDRGLYGYTF. The CDR3 DNA reads TGTGCCAGCAGTTCGCGGGACAGGGGCCTATATGGCTACACCTTC.

For this clone: Other DNA sequences from this sample encode an identical CDR3 as well. The rearrangement uses TRBV11-3 and TRBJ2-3, with a tentative D call TRBD2 (6 bases). Germline values: CDR1 SGHNT, CDR2 YENEEA. Trimming pared 3 bases from V and 2 bases from J, leaving 9 bases between. The length of the CDR3 is 14 residues. For the CDR3, the DNA is TGTGCCAGCAGCTTGGGGGGAACCACAGATACGCAGTATTTT. Protein sequence: CASSLGGTTDTQYF.

The rearrangement joins TRBV30 to TRBJ2-7; D may be TRBD2 (6 bases). The V end lost 3 bases, the J end lost 3 bases, and 15 bases lay between the germline ends. The germline V gene encodes CDR1 GTSNPN and CDR2 SVGIG (reference sequence). The CDR3 consists of 14 residues. The CDR3 is CAWSGTSGVYEQYF. The CDR3 nucleotides read TGTGCCTGGAGCGGAACCTCGGGGGTCTACGAGCAGTACTTC.

The chain employs TRBV7-6 and TRBJ1-6; D unclear. V lost 2 bases, J lost 7 bases, and 6 bases lay in between. The CDR3 has 13 amino acids. CDR1 is SGHVS, CDR2 FNYEAQ, per germline. CDR3: CASSLTANSPLHF. DNA for the CDR3: TGTGCCAGCAGCTTAACTGCCAATTCACCCCTCCACTTT. Supplemented by reference TRBV7-6 and TRBJ1-6, the full variable domain reads GAGVSQSPRYKVTKRGQDVALRCDPISGHVSLYWYRQALGQGPEFLTYFNYEAQQDKSGLPNDRFSAERPEGSISTLTIQRTEQRDSAMYRCASSLTANSPLHFGNGTRLTVT.

The chain couples TRBV5-1 to TRBJ2-1; 8 bases agree with TRBD2. Germline V lookup: CDR1 SGHRS, CDR2 YFSETQ. After removal of 3 bases from V and 8 bases from J, the junction contained 10 bases not matched to a gene. CDR3 length equals 15 residues. The DNA of the CDR3 is TGCGCCAGCAGCTCCCTCGCGGGAGGAGTAGATGAGCAGTTCTTC. It specifies CASSSLAGGVDEQFF. Complete variable domain (other parts from reference TRBV5-1 and TRBJ2-1): KAGVTQTPRYLIKTRGQQVTLSCSPISGHRSVSWYQQTPGQGLQFLFEYFSETQRNKGNFPGRFSGRQFSNSRSEMNVSTLELGDSALYLCASSSLAGGVDEQFFGPGTRLTVL.

This clone was picked up one time. The chain is built from TRBV24-1 and TRBJ1-5; D perhaps matches TRBD1 (6 bases). V gave up 6 bases and J gave up 5 bases, with 10 bases separating them. CDR3 length: 13 residues. Germline V CDR1 and CDR2: KGHDR, SFDVKD. The CDR3 nucleotides are TGTGCCACCAGTAGACAGGCCGATCAGCCCCAGCATTTT. It translates to CATSRQADQPQHF.

This rearrangement joins TRBV9 to TRBJ2-3, with 9 nucleotides matching TRBD2. V shed 3 bases and J 3 bases; nucleotides not matched to a gene: 8. Germline assignment: CDR1 SGDLS and CDR2 YYNGEE. CDR3 length equals 16 residues. CDR3 region: CASSGSGTSMTDTQYF. Here the CDR3 DNA reads TGTGCCAGCAGCGGATCCGGGACTAGCATGACAGATACGCAGTATTTT. The full variable domain, with the rest looked up from reference TRBV9 and TRBJ2-3, is DSGVTQTPKHLITATGQRVTLRCSPRSGDLSVYWYQQSLDQGLQFLIQYYNGEERAKGNILERFSAQQFPDLHSELNLSSLELGDSALYFCASSGSGTSMTDTQYFGPGTRLTVL.

The V call is TRBV3-1 (or the pseudogene TRBV3-2), the J call TRBJ2-1, with 7 nucleotides matching TRBD2. V trimming: 7 bases; J trimming: 9 bases; junction bases outside the gene matches: 6. Looked up from germline, CDR1 is LGHDT and CDR2 is YNNKEL (reference sequence). The CDR3 extends over 12 amino acids. CDR3 sequence: CASTISGVEQFF. DNA for the CDR3: TGTGCCAGCACTATAAGCGGGGTTGAGCAGTTCTTC.

V is TRBV28 and J is TRBJ1-2; 7 nucleotides align to TRBD1. J was trimmed by 2 bases and V by 5 bases; bases with no gene match: 8. Germline CDR1 is MDHEN and CDR2 is SYDVKM. The CDR3 covers 15 residues. CDR3 DNA sequence: TGTGCCAGCAGTCTAAAGGGACAGTTAAACTATGGCTACACCTTC. This gives the protein CASSLKGQLNYGYTF.

The gene calls are TRBV7-9 and TRBJ2-5, with D tentatively TRBD2 (6 bases). The V end was cut by 0 bases, the J end by 3 bases, with 8 bases between. The CDR3 sequence is 14 residues long. CDR1 SEHNR and CDR2 FQNEAQ come from the germline V gene (reference sequence). The CDR3 DNA sequence: TGTGCCAGCAGCTTAGCGCGGGGAAAAGAGACCCAGTACTTC. Translating gives CASSLARGKETQYF.

This clone was seen just once. The chain has TRBV5-1 and TRBJ1-2; 7 bases line up with TRBD1. Germline values: CDR1 SGHRS, CDR2 YFSETQ. This CDR3 has 14 residues. J was trimmed by 4 bases and V by 0 bases; bases with no gene match: 3. In DNA, the CDR3 is TGCGCCAGCAGCTTGGAACAGGGGCCCTATGGCTACACCTTC. Protein product: CASSLEQGPYGYTF.

The V gene is TRBV5-4, the J gene TRBJ1-1; D unclear. The V gene lost 6 bases and the J gene lost 1 base, with 13 bases spanning the gap. Per the germline V gene, CDR1 is SGHNT and CDR2 is YYREEE (reference sequence). The CDR3 has 14 amino acids. CDR3 sequence (DNA): TGTGCCAGCACCCCCGAGGAGACGAACACTGAAGCTTTCTTT. As protein: CASTPEETNTEAFF.

This clone appeared once. CDR3 loop: CASSPSPVTGELFF. CDR3 coding DNA: TGTGCCAGCAGCCCGAGTCCTGTCACCGGGGAGCTGTTTTTT. The rearrangement links TRBV14 to TRBJ2-2; D not resolved. Between the trimmed V and J ends, which lost 4 bases and 4 bases, there was a span of 10 bases. This CDR3 comprises 14 residues. The germline gives CDR1 SGHDN, CDR2 FVKESK.